These 5 T cell receptor beta chains originate from one sample sequenced in a study of T-cell reconstitution after alpha-beta-depleted transplantation in children. During its preparation, the TCRbeta library received unique molecular identifiers. TCRdb used MiXCR to reprocess the PCR reads, holding one entry per CDR3 protein. The table lists approximately 490,000 distinct CDR3 sequences, approximately 13% of them singletons. Sequenced material: PBMCs from the stem cell graft donor, taken from the stem cell graft. Receptors were obtained from a human donor who donated a stem cell graft to a child with combined immunodeficiency.

This rearrangement joins TRBV12-3 or TRBV12-4 to TRBJ2-7; 7 nucleotides match TRBD2. The CDR3 has 17 amino acids. Germline trimming cut 2 bases from V and 6 bases from J; bases unmatched to any gene: 16. The CDR3 nucleotides are TGTGCCAGCAGTTTAAATCCGGGACTATATAGAAGGGGCGAGCAGTACTTC. Its translation is CASSLNPGLYRRGEQYF.

This clonotype was recorded many times. This chain links TRBV7-3 with TRBJ2-3, with 7 bases that match TRBD2. Losses at the gene ends were 0 bases for V and 2 bases for J; bases not matched to a gene: 2. The CDR3 loop spans 15 amino acids. Germline CDR1 is SGHTA and CDR2 is FQGTGA. In DNA, the CDR3 is TGTGCCAGCAGCTTAACTAGCGGGTACACAGATACGCAGTATTTT. It codes for CASSLTSGYTDTQYF.

This clonotype was counted a few times. V gene TRBV20-1 combines with J gene TRBJ2-5, with 7 positions matching TRBD1. The V gene's germline CDR1 is DFQATT and CDR2 SNEGSKA (reference sequence). With 3 bases clipped from V and 5 bases from J, the junction kept 12 bases outside the gene matches. The CDR3 is 15 amino acids. The CDR3 DNA follows: TGCAGTGCTAGCACTAAAGGGGGCGGGTGGGAGACCCAGTACTTC. Amino acids: CSASTKGGGWETQYF.

This clonotype was picked up a small number of times. The chain couples TRBV5-5 to TRBJ2-7, with 8 bases identical to TRBD2. Germline V lookup: CDR1 SGHKS, CDR2 YYEKEE (reference sequence). V dropped 1 base and J dropped 3; count of bases not matched to a gene: 3. CDR3 length: 14 amino acids. In DNA form, the CDR3 reads TGTGCCAGCAGCTTGACGGGGGGGATCTACGAGCAGTACTTC. Amino acids: CASSLTGGIYEQYF.

This clonotype was detected a few times. The chain recombines TRBV12-3 or TRBV12-4 with TRBJ1-1; a weak D match, TRBD1 (6 bases). The CDR3 contains 14 residues. Trimming stripped 2 bases from V and 4 bases from J, with 11 bases between. CDR3 nucleotides: TGTGCCAGCAGTTTAAGGGGGTTCTTCACTGAAGCTTTCTTT. Protein: CASSLRGFFTEAFF.